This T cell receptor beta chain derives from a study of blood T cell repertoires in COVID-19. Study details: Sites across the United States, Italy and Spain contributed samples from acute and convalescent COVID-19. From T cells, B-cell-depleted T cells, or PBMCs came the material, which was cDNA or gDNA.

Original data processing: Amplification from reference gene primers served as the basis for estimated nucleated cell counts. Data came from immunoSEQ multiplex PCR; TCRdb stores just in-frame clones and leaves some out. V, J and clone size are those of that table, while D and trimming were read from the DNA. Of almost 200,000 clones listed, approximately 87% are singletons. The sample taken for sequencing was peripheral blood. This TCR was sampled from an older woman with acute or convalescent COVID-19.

The CDR3, as DNA: TGTGCCAGCAGCGTAGGGGGACAACAAATTAACAATGAGCAGTTCTTC. This translates into CASSVGGQQINNEQFF. This chain links TRBV9 with TRBJ2-1, with TRBD1 as a possible D gene (6 bases). The CDR3 totals 16 residues. Per germline, CDR1 SGDLS and CDR2 YYNGEE. V lost 0 bases and J 5 bases, leaving 15 bases between the germline ends. The whole variable domain, filled in from reference TRBV9 and TRBJ2-1, reads DSGVTQTPKHLITATGQRVTLRCSPRSGDLSVYWYQQSLDQGLQFLIQYYNGEERAKGNILERFSAQQFPDLHSELNLSSLELGDSALYFCASSVGGQQINNEQFFGPGTRLTVL.